These T cell receptor beta chains were read from a single sample in a study of beta chain features in type 1 diabetes. Repertoires were generated with immunoSEQ multiplex PCR, while TCRdb's copy carries only in-frame clones and drops some. Here the sample spans 300,000 to 400,000 clones, 9.3% being singletons. The sequenced material came from central memory CD4+ T cells from blood. The receptor set was obtained from a man in his thirties or forties with type 1 diabetes. Each CDR3 is given with its conserved first and last residue. The D gene is left open where the match is weak. Rows may omit the clone size; those that give it use once, few, many or a size class.

j_gene,d_gene,len,abundance,v_gene,CDR3aa,CDR3nt
TRBJ1-6,TRBD1,16,NA,TRBV25-1,CASSEIVGTGVSPLHF,TGTGCCAGCAGTGAGATCGTTGGGACAGGGGTTTCACCCCTCCACTTT
TRBJ1-6,NA,15,NA,TRBV27,CASSLSTGYNSPLHF,TGTGCCAGCAGTTTATCCACGGGGTACAATTCACCCCTCCACTTT
TRBJ2-7,TRBD2,17,NA,TRBV5-1,CASSKGLAGGSSYEQYF,TGCGCCAGCAGCAAGGGACTAGCGGGGGGAAGCTCCTACGAGCAGTACTTC
TRBJ1-1,NA,14,NA,TRBV15,CATSSFGIGSEAFF,TGTGCCACCAGCAGCTTCGGTATTGGGTCTGAAGCTTTCTTT
TRBJ2-7,TRBD2,14,NA,TRBV6-6,CASWGSGGFYEQYF,TGTGCCAGCTGGGGAAGCGGGGGGTTCTACGAGCAGTACTTC
TRBJ1-2,NA,12,NA,TRBV28,CASSSDSYGYTF,TGTGCCAGCAGTTCAGACAGTTATGGCTACACCTTC
TRBJ2-5,NA,12,few,TRBV11-2,CASGGSEETQYF,TGTGCCAGCGGAGGGAGCGAAGAGACCCAGTACTTC
TRBJ2-7,TRBD1,16,NA,TRBV4-3,CASSQVATGDLYEQYF,TGCGCCAGCAGCCAAGTCGCGACAGGGGACCTGTACGAGCAGTACTTC
TRBJ2-3,NA,14,few,TRBV5-1,CASSLAIATDTQYF,TGCGCCAGCAGCTTGGCGATAGCCACAGATACGCAGTATTTT
TRBJ2-5,NA,13,few,TRBV29-1,CSVARGAQETQYF,TGCAGCGTTGCCAGGGGCGCCCAAGAGACCCAGTACTTC
TRBJ2-5,TRBD2,13,few,TRBV2,CASSPGGVETQYF,TGTGCCAGCAGCCCGGGAGGGGTAGAGACCCAGTACTTC
TRBJ2-3,NA,15,few,TRBV28,CASINTRRVTDTQYF,TGTGCCAGCATCAACACGCGGAGGGTCACAGATACGCAGTATTTT
TRBJ2-2,NA,15,many,TRBV2,CASSLTSSNTGELFF,TGTGCCAGCAGTTTGACAAGTTCGAACACCGGGGAGCTGTTTTTT
TRBJ2-4,NA,14,few,TRBV18,CASSPSSAKNIQYF,TGTGCCAGCTCGCCGAGTTCAGCCAAAAACATTCAGTACTTC
TRBJ2-7,NA,13,few,TRBV14,CASSQDNWGSQYF,TGTGCCAGCAGCCAAGATAATTGGGGCTCGCAGTACTTC
TRBJ2-7,NA,12,few,TRBV30,CAWRYSAYEQYF,TGTGCCTGGCGGTACAGTGCCTACGAGCAGTACTTC
TRBJ1-6,NA,15,many,TRBV7-9,CASTQGDTGNSPLHF,TGTGCCAGCACCCAAGGGGACACCGGCAATTCACCCCTCCACTTT
TRBJ2-7,TRBD2,14,NA,TRBV6-5,CASSLSGGSGEQYF,TGTGCCAGCAGTTTATCGGGGGGTTCAGGCGAGCAGTACTTC
TRBJ2-4,NA,15,NA,TRBV28,CASSPEGMTQNIQYF,TGTGCCAGCAGTCCCGAAGGCATGACCCAAAACATTCAGTACTTC
TRBJ1-4,NA,12,NA,TRBV2,CASSAGSEKLFF,TGTGCCAGCAGTGCGGGGTCAGAAAAACTGTTTTTT
TRBJ2-7,NA,15,few,TRBV9,CASSPPGGFSYEQYF,TGTGCCAGCAGCCCCCCCGGGGGATTCTCCTACGAGCAGTACTTC
TRBJ2-2,NA,14,few,TRBV7-2,CASSLVGSTGELFF,TGTGCCAGCAGCTTAGTTGGGAGCACCGGGGAGCTGTTTTTT
TRBJ1-1,NA,17,few,TRBV10-1,CASSGRMGGRSFTEAFF,TGCGCCAGCAGTGGCCGAATGGGGGGCCGATCGTTCACTGAAGCTTTCTTT
TRBJ1-2,NA,13,NA,TRBV6-5,CASSGGLGYGYTF,TGTGCCAGCAGCGGAGGTTTGGGCTATGGCTACACCTTC
TRBJ1-5,NA,17,few,TRBV7-9,CASSPGSGTTSNQPQHF,TGTGCCAGCAGCCCGGGATCCGGGACAACGAGCAATCAGCCCCAGCATTTT
TRBJ1-5,NA,16,few,TRBV28,CASSSGVRGGNQPQHF,TGTGCCAGCAGTTCGGGGGTGAGGGGGGGCAATCAGCCCCAGCATTTT
TRBJ1-1,NA,18,NA,TRBV18,CASSGAGRGSSGNTEAFF,TGTGCCAGCTCAGGGGCGGGCAGGGGCTCTTCTGGGAACACTGAAGCTTTCTTT
TRBJ2-1,NA,15,NA,TRBV11-3,CASSLVSPGDSEQFF,TGTGCCAGCAGCTTAGTGTCTCCCGGGGATAGTGAGCAGTTCTTC
TRBJ1-5,TRBD1,16,few,TRBV19,CASTFVGQGFNQPQHF,TGTGCCAGTACATTTGTGGGACAGGGATTCAATCAGCCCCAGCATTTT
TRBJ1-6,NA,17,many,TRBV21-1,CASSKVDRGNRDSPLHF,TGTGCCAGCAGCAAGGTGGACAGGGGCAATCGGGATTCACCCCTCCACTTT
TRBJ2-7,TRBD2,14,few,TRBV29-1,CSVGTSGGADEQYF,TGCAGCGTTGGGACTAGCGGGGGGGCCGACGAGCAGTACTTC
TRBJ1-3,NA,14,few,TRBV30,CAWEDSFRGNTIYF,TGTGCCTGGGAGGACAGTTTCCGTGGAAACACCATATATTTT
TRBJ2-2,NA,13,few,TRBV6-5,CAAAGQGAGELFF,TGTGCAGCCGCGGGCCAGGGAGCCGGGGAGCTGTTTTTT
TRBJ2-7,NA,16,few,TRBV9,CASSHQRDSSSYEQYF,TGTGCCAGCAGCCACCAACGGGACTCCAGCTCCTACGAGCAGTACTTC
TRBJ1-2,NA,12,few,TRBV2,CAQTGNGYGYTF,TGTGCCCAAACAGGGAATGGCTATGGCTACACCTTC
TRBJ1-1,NA,13,NA,TRBV5-1,CASSLMVNTEAFF,TGCGCCAGCAGCTTGATGGTGAACACTGAAGCTTTCTTT
TRBJ1-2,TRBD1,14,NA,TRBV23-1,CASSQYRGLDGYTF,TGCGCCAGCAGTCAATACAGGGGGCTAGATGGCTACACCTTC
TRBJ2-3,TRBD2,13,NA,TRBV5-6,CASTPGLAGLQYF,TGTGCCAGCACCCCGGGACTAGCGGGGTTGCAGTATTTT
TRBJ2-7,NA,13,NA,TRBV27,CASSSHVSYEQYF,TGTGCCAGCAGTTCACACGTCTCCTACGAGCAGTACTTC
TRBJ2-5,TRBD1,16,NA,TRBV28,CASSPNRGRNRETQYF,TGTGCCAGCAGCCCAAACAGGGGGCGGAATCGAGAGACCCAGTACTTC
TRBJ2-7,TRBD1,12,few,TRBV15,CATSNYRGEQYF,TGTGCCACCAGTAATTACAGGGGCGAGCAGTACTTC
TRBJ1-5,NA,16,NA,TRBV7-2,CASSLVKGPGSQPQHF,TGTGCCAGCAGCTTAGTTAAGGGGCCGGGGAGTCAGCCCCAGCATTTT
TRBJ2-1,TRBD2,13,many,TRBV7-2,CASSREGRGEQFF,TGTGCCAGCAGCCGGGAGGGGCGGGGTGAGCAGTTCTTC
TRBJ2-1,TRBD1,14,few,TRBV7-9,CASERGGASSEQFF,TGTGCCAGCGAGAGAGGGGGCGCAAGCAGTGAGCAGTTCTTC
TRBJ2-7,TRBD2,14,few,TRBV6-5,CASSSTSGESVQYF,TGTGCCAGCAGTTCGACTAGCGGGGAGAGCGTGCAGTACTTC
TRBJ1-6,NA,16,NA,TRBV11-2,CASTLLGGTYNSPLHF,TGTGCCAGCACCCTCCTCGGTGGGACATATAATTCACCCCTCCACTTT
TRBJ2-4,NA,16,NA,TRBV19,CASSTRTNLAKNIQYF,TGTGCCAGTAGTACACGGACCAATTTAGCCAAAAACATTCAGTACTTC
TRBJ2-1,NA,15,NA,TRBV29-1,CSVEDRVRGYNEQFF,TGCAGCGTTGAAGATCGTGTCAGGGGTTACAATGAGCAGTTCTTC
TRBJ2-2,NA,15,few,TRBV5-1,CASSLAPRNTGELFF,TGCGCCAGCAGCTTGGCCCCCCGGAACACCGGGGAGCTGTTTTTT
TRBJ2-7,TRBD2,18,NA,TRBV13,CASSFTPGLAGGHYEQYF,TGTGCCAGCAGCTTTACCCCGGGACTAGCGGGGGGACACTACGAGCAGTACTTC
TRBJ1-2,TRBD1,13,few,TRBV29-1,CSVEMGQRNGYTF,TGCAGCGTTGAAATGGGACAGAGGAACGGCTACACCTTC
TRBJ1-2,NA,13,few,TRBV5-1,CASSLDGDYGYTF,TGCGCCAGCAGCTTGGACGGAGACTATGGCTACACCTTC
TRBJ1-1,NA,13,few,TRBV6-5,CASSVGPNGGAFF,TGTGCCAGCAGTGTCGGACCTAACGGGGGAGCTTTCTTT